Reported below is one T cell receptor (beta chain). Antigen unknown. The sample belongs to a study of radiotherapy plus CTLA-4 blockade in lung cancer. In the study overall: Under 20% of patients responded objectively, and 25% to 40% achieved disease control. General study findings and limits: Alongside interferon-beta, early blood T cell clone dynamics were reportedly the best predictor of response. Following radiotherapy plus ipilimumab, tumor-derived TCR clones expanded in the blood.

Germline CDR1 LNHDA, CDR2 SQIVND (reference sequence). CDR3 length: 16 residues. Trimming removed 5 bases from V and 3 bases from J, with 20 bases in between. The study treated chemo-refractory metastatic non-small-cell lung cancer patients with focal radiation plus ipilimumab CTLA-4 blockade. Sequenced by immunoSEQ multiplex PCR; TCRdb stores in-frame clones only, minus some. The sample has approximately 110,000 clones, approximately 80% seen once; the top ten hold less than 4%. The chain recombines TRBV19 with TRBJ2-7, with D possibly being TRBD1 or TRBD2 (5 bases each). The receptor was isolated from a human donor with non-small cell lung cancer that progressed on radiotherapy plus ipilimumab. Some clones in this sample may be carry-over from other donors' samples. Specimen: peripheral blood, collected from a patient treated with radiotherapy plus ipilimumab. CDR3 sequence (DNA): TGTGCCAGTAGTCCCCGGTGGGGGAATGGCCTCTACGAGCAGTACTTC. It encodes CASSPRWGNGLYEQYF.